These 5 T cell receptor beta chains originate from one sample sequenced in a study of blood T cell repertoires in COVID-19. This table comes from immunoSEQ multiplex PCR, and its TCRdb copy is limited to in-frame clones, with some not included. Among about 130,000 clones listed, about 80% were seen once. The sequencing sample was made of PBMCs or T cells enriched from blood (not recorded which). These receptors were taken from a man aged 45-65 years who had recovered from COVID-19.

The chain couples TRBV6-2 or TRBV6-3 to TRBJ2-3; 7 positions match TRBD1. This CDR3 contains 16 residues. V was clipped by 2 bases and J by 2 bases; unmatched bases: 7. CDR1 and CDR2 from the germline V gene are MNHEY and SVGEGT. The CDR3: CASSYVRQGPTDTQYF. In DNA form, the CDR3 reads TGTGCCAGCAGTTACGTTCGACAGGGCCCCACAGATACGCAGTATTTT.

This clone turned up a few times. This sequence joins TRBV29-1 and TRBJ2-3; perhaps TRBD2 as D (6 bases). Germline V gives CDR1 SQVTM, CDR2 ANQGSEA. The length of the CDR3 is 12 residues. V gave up 5 bases and J gave up 0 bases, with 6 bases separating them. The DNA of the CDR3 is TGCAGCGTTCGGGAGAGCACAGATACGCAGTATTTT. Protein sequence: CSVRESTDTQYF.

The chain is built from TRBV28 and TRBJ2-1; TRBD2 aligns across 7 bases. Germline V gives CDR1 MDHEN, CDR2 SYDVKM. The CDR3 consists of 16 residues. Losses at the gene ends were 3 bases for V and 0 bases for J; bases not matched to a gene: 5. The CDR3 DNA reads as TGTGCCAGCAGTTTGGGAGGGGCCAGCTCCTACAATGAGCAGTTCTTC. Protein product: CASSLGGASSYNEQFF.

The chain couples TRBV4-3 to TRBJ2-1, with TRBD2 identical over 9 bases. V lost 0 bases to trimming and J lost 4 bases; unmatched junction nucleotides: 7. The germline V gene encodes CDR1 LGHNA and CDR2 YSLEER. This CDR3 region has 17 residues. In nucleotides, the CDR3 is TGCGCCAGCAGCCAAGATTTGGCGGGGGGGCCGTACAATGAGCAGTTCTTC. Its protein product is CASSQDLAGGPYNEQFF.

The V gene is TRBV2, the J gene TRBJ1-4, with TRBD1 matching 8 bases. V gave up 5 bases and J gave up 8 bases; unmatched junction bases: 7. The CDR3 totals 14 residues. Looked up from germline, CDR1 is SNHLY and CDR2 is FYNNEI. This chain's CDR3 is CASSLTGVGEKLFF. DNA of the CDR3: TGTGCCAGCAGTCTGACAGGGGTGGGAGAAAAACTGTTTTTT.